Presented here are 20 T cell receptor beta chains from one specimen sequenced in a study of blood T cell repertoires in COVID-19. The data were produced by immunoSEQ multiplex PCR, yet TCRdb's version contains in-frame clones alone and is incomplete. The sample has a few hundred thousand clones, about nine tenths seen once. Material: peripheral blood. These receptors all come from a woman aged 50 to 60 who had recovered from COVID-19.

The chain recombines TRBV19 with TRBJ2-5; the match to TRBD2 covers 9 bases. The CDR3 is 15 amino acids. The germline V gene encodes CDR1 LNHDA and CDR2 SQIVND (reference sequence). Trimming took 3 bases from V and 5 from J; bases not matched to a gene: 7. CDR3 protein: CASSMGLAAWETQYF. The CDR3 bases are TGTGCCAGTAGTATGGGACTAGCAGCCTGGGAGACCCAGTACTTC.

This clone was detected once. DNA of the CDR3: TGCAGCGTTGGAAGAGGGGGTGTTGAAAAACTGTTTTTT. Its translation is CSVGRGGVEKLFF. The chain joins TRBV29-1 to TRBJ1-4, with D perhaps matching TRBD1 (6 bases). CDR1 and CDR2 from the germline V gene are SQVTM and ANQGSEA. CDR3 size: 13 residues. V dropped 4 bases and J dropped 7 bases, with 13 bases sitting between them. Full variable domain (missing parts from reference TRBV29-1 and TRBJ1-4): SAVISQKPSRDICQRGTSLTIQCQVDSQVTMMFWYRQQPGQSLTLIATANQGSEATYESGFVIDKFPISRPNLTFSTLTVSNMSPEDSSIYLCSVGRGGVEKLFFGSGTQLSVL.

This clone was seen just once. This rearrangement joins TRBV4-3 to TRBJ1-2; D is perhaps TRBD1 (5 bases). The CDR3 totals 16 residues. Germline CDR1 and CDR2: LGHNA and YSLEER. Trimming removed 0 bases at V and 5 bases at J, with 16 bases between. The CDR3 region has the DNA TGCGCCAGCAGCCAAGAAGTCAGGGCGCTCACTTATGGCTACACCTTC. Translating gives CASSQEVRALTYGYTF.

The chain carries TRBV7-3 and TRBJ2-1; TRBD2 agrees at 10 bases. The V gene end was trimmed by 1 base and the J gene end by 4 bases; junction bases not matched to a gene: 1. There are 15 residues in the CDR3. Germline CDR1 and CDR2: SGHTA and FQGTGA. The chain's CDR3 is CASSLIAGGYNEQFF. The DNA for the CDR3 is TGTGCCAGCAGCTTAATAGCGGGAGGTTACAATGAGCAGTTCTTC.

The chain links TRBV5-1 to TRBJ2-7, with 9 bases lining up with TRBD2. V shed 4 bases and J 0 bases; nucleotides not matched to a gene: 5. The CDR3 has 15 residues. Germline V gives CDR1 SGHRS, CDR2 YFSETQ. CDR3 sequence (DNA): TGCGCCAGCAGCGAGGGACTAGCATACTCCTACGAGCAGTACTTC. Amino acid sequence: CASSEGLAYSYEQYF.

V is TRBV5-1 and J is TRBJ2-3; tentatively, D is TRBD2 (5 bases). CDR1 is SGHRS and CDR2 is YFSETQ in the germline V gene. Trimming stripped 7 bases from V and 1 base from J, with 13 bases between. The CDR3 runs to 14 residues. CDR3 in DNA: TGCGCCAGCCGCACGGCGGGTCGCACAGATACGCAGTATTTT. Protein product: CASRTAGRTDTQYF.

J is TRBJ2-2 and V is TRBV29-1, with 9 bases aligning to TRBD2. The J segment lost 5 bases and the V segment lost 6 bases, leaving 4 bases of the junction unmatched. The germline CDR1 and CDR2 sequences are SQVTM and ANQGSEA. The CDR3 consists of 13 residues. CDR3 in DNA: TGCAGCGTCAGAGCGGGAGGAACCGGGGAGCTGTTTTTT. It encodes CSVRAGGTGELFF.

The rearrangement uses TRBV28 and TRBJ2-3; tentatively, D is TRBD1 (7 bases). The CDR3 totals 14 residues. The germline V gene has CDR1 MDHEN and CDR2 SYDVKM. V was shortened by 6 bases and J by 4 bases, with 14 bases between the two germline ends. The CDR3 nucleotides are TGTGCCAGCAGGACAACAGGGGAGGCAGATACGCAGTATTTT. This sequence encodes CASRTTGEADTQYF.

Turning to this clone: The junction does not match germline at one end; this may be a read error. The CDR3 is CASGEAEVSPLHF. CDR3 sequence (DNA): TGTGCCAGCGGTGAGGCAGAGGTTTCACCCCTCCACTTT. The chain recombines TRBV6-1 with TRBJ1-6; no reliable D call. The CDR3 runs 13 residues. Germline lookup yields CDR1 MNHNS and CDR2 SASEGT.

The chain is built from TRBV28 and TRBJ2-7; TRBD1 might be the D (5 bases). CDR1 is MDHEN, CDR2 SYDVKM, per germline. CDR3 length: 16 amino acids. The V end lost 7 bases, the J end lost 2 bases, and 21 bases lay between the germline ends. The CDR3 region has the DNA TGTGCCAGCAAAACCCCTAGGGGCGGTTGGACCTACGAGCAGTACTTC. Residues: CASKTPRGGWTYEQYF.

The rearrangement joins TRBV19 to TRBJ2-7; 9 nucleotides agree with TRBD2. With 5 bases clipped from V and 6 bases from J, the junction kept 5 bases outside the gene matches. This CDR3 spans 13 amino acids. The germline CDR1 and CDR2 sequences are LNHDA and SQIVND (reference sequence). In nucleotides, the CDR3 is TGTGCCAGTAGTCCCGCGGGGGGGCCCGAGCAGTACTTC. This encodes CASSPAGGPEQYF.

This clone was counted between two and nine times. The CDR3 nucleotides are TGTGCTAGTGGCCCGGGACAGGGGGTTGCAGATACGCAGTATTTT. The encoded protein is CASGPGQGVADTQYF. The chain joins TRBV12-5 to TRBJ2-3, with 11 bases that match TRBD1. The CDR3 is 15 residues long. The J segment lost 4 bases and the V segment lost 6 bases, leaving 6 bases of the junction unmatched. CDR1 and CDR2 from the germline V gene are LGHNT and FRNRAP.

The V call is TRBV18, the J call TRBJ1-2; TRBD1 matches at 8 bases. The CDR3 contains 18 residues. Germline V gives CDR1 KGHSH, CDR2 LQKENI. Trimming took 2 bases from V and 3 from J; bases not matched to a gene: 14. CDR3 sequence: CASSPTRQGQVKDYGYTF. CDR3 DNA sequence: TGTGCCAGCTCACCAACAAGACAGGGACAGGTTAAAGACTATGGCTACACCTTC.

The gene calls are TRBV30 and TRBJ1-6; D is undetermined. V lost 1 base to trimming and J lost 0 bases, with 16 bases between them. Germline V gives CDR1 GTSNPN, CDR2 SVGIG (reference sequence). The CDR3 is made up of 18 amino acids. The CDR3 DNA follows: TGTGCCTGGAGTGACTTCCGAGGGCGGTTCTCCTATAATTCACCCCTCCACTTT. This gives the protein CAWSDFRGRFSYNSPLHF.

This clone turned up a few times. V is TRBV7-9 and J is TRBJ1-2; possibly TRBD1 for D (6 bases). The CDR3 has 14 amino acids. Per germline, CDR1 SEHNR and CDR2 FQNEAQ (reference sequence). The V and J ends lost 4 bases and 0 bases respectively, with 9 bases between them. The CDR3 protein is CASSYGQPNYGYTF. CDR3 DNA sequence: TGTGCCAGCAGCTACGGACAGCCTAACTATGGCTACACCTTC.

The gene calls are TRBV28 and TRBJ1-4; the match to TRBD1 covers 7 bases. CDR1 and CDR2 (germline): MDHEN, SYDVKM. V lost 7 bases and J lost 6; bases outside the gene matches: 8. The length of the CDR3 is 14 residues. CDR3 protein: CASKPGGNYEKLFF. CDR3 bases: TGTGCCAGCAAACCAGGGGGAAACTATGAAAAACTGTTTTTT.

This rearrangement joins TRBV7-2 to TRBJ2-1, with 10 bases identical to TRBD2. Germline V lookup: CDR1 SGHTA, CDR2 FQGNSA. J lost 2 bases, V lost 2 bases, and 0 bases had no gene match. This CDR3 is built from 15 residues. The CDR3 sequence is CASSLSGGAYNEQFF. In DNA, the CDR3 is TGTGCCAGCAGCTTAAGCGGGGGGGCCTACAATGAGCAGTTCTTC.

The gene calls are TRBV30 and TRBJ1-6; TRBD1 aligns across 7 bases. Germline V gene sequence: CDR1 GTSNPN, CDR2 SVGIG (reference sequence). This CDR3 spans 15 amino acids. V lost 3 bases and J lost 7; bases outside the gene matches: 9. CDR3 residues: CAWRLDRAENSPLHF. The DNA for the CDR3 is TGTGCCTGGAGACTCGACAGGGCGGAGAATTCACCCCTCCACTTT.

CDR3 sequence: CASSSPRTGGYGYTF. CDR3 bases: TGTGCCAGCAGCTCCCCTCGGACAGGGGGATATGGCTACACCTTC. This chain links TRBV7-9 with TRBJ1-2, with 10 bases that match TRBD1. Germline V lookup: CDR1 SEHNR, CDR2 FQNEAQ (reference sequence). The CDR3 extends over 15 amino acids. V was pared by 4 bases and J by 5 bases, with 7 bases of the junction left unmatched.

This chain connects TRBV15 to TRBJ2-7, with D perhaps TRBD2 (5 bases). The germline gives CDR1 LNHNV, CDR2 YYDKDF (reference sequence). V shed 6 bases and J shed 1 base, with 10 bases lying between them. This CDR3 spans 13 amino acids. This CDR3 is CATSFGDSYEQYF. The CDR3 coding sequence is TGTGCCACCAGTTTCGGGGATTCCTACGAGCAGTACTTC.